The TCR beta chain described here comes from a study of control samples from healthy donors and cancer patients. Germline CDR1 SGHVS, CDR2 FNYEAQ. The CDR3 length is 14 residues. V lost 5 bases and J lost 5; bases outside the gene matches: 7. Clones were read by immunoSEQ multiplex PCR, and TCRdb kept only the in-frame ones, dropping some. Counted here are approximately 89,000 clones, over 75% occurring once; the ten biggest clones make up over 2%. The chain uses TRBV7-6 and TRBJ2-3; 7 nucleotides align to TRBD2. The sample comprised blood. This TCR was sampled from a woman aged 40-49 years in good health. CDR3 sequence reads: CASSPSGGKDTQYF. The DNA for the CDR3 is TGTGCCAGCAGCCCCTCGGGGGGAAAAGATACGCAGTATTTT.